These 21 T cell receptor beta chains originate from one sample sequenced in a study of a mutant IDH1 vaccine in newly diagnosed glioma. Time point denoted: week 11, during vaccination. Every single dose of the vaccine, 300 ug of mutant IDH1 20-mer peptide, came with topical imiquimod. What these receptors recognize is not known. Data came from immunoSEQ multiplex PCR; TCRdb stores just in-frame clones and leaves some out. The sample comprises approximately 64,000 clones, around 84% of which are singletons, and roughly 9.5% rests with the top ten. The sequencing here drew on PBMCs, taken from a glioma patient whose treatment included an IDH1 peptide vaccine. The receptors come from a woman in her fifties or sixties with glioma.

This chain connects TRBV5-1 to TRBJ2-3; 8 bases agree with TRBD1. The V gene end was trimmed by 9 bases and the J gene end by 0 bases; junction bases not matched to a gene: 6. Per the germline V gene, CDR1 is SGHRS and CDR2 is YFSETQ. The CDR3 is 14 amino acids. The CDR3 DNA sequence: TGCGCCACCGCGGGACAGGTTAGCACAGATACGCAGTATTTT. Translating gives CATAGQVSTDTQYF.

The table lists this clone with a count of one. V usage is TRBV6-1 and J usage is TRBJ2-3; TRBD2 matches 7 bases. The CDR3 runs to 15 residues. V shed 2 bases, J shed 5 bases, and the junction held 7 bases outside the gene matches. Germline lookup yields CDR1 MNHNS and CDR2 SASEGT. CDR3 sequence (DNA): TGTGCCAGCAGTGAATCAGGACTAGAACTAGATACGCAGTATTTT. Translating it yields CASSESGLELDTQYF.

This rearrangement joins TRBV18 to TRBJ1-1, with D possibly being TRBD1 (6 bases). Trimming took 4 bases from V and 4 from J, leaving 16 bases between them. The length of the CDR3 is 15 residues. CDR1 and CDR2 (germline): KGHSH, LQKENI. DNA for the CDR3: TGTGCCAGCTCACGGTCGACAGGCCCCGGCACTGAAGCTTTCTTT. Translation gives CASSRSTGPGTEAFF. Full variable domain (rest looked up from reference TRBV18 and TRBJ1-1): NAGVMQNPRHLVRRRGQEARLRCSPMKGHSHVYWYRQLPEEGLKFMVYLQKENIIDESGMPKERFSAEFPKEGPSILRIQQVVRGDSAAYFCASSRSTGPGTEAFFGQGTRLTVV.

The chain combines TRBV7-2 with TRBJ2-3; 16 positions agree with TRBD2. The CDR3 is made up of 17 amino acids. Germline lookup yields CDR1 SGHTA and CDR2 FQGNSA. Trimming removed 0 bases from V and 6 bases from J; junction bases left unmatched: 3. The CDR3: CASSLAGLAGGQDTQYF. The DNA of the CDR3 is TGTGCCAGCAGCTTAGCGGGACTAGCGGGGGGGCAGGATACGCAGTATTTT.

The chain is built from TRBV11-3 and TRBJ2-1; D gene unclear. This CDR3 spans 13 amino acids. The V gene lost 5 bases and the J gene lost 4 bases, with 9 bases spanning the gap. Per the germline V gene, CDR1 is SGHNT and CDR2 is YENEEA. CDR3 in amino acids: CASSTTIYNEQFF. DNA for the CDR3: TGTGCCAGCAGCACGACAATATACAATGAGCAGTTCTTC.

The V gene is TRBV19, the J gene TRBJ1-2, with TRBD1 matching over 8 bases. V dropped 7 bases and J dropped 2; count of bases not matched to a gene: 6. In germline, CDR1 is LNHDA, CDR2 SQIVND (reference sequence). The CDR3 contains 14 residues. CDR3 sequence (DNA): TGTGCCAGTAAGATAAGGACAGGGAACTATGGCTACACCTTC. Translated: CASKIRTGNYGYTF.

The chain links TRBV9 to TRBJ1-1; D call uncertain. This CDR3 is 14 amino acids long. V gave up 3 bases and J gave up 1 base, with 10 bases separating them. From germline, CDR1 is SGDLS and CDR2 YYNGEE. The CDR3 loop is CASSENPWNTEAFF. In nucleotides, the CDR3 is TGTGCCAGCAGCGAAAACCCCTGGAACACTGAAGCTTTCTTT.

This clone was seen a few times. The DNA of the CDR3 is TGTGCCAGCAGTCCCGGGGCCAGAGGTAATCAGCCCCAGCATTTT. Translating gives CASSPGARGNQPQHF. The rearrangement uses TRBV2 and TRBJ1-5; D possibly corresponds to TRBD1 (5 bases). Trimming left V 5 bases short and J 4 bases short, with 15 bases between. Per germline, CDR1 SNHLY and CDR2 FYNNEI. The CDR3 spans 15 residues.

The rearrangement joins TRBV10-2 to TRBJ1-6, with D unresolved. CDR1 WSHSY and CDR2 SAAADI come from the germline V gene. This CDR3 spans 13 amino acids. Trimming stripped 1 base from V and 10 bases from J, with 8 bases between. CDR3 nucleotide sequence: TGCGCCAGCAGTGAGTGGTTAAGGTCACCCCTCCACTTT. As protein: CASSEWLRSPLHF.

The chain combines TRBV4-1 with TRBJ2-6; tentative D call: TRBD1 (8 bases). CDR3 length equals 19 residues. The germline V and J ends were trimmed by 1 base and 3 bases, with 19 bases remaining between them. CDR1 is MGHRA and CDR2 is YSYEKL in the germline V gene. CDR3 loop: CASSQVSRTGRDGANVLTF. Written as DNA, the CDR3 is TGCGCCAGCAGCCAAGTATCCAGGACAGGGAGGGATGGGGCCAACGTCCTGACTTTC.

The chain couples TRBV6-1 to TRBJ1-5; D not resolved. Between the trimmed V and J ends, which lost 4 bases and 4 bases, there was a span of 14 bases. In germline, CDR1 is MNHNS, CDR2 SASEGT. The CDR3 runs 15 residues. CDR3 protein: CASSASISANQPQHF. The DNA of the CDR3 is TGTGCCAGCAGTGCTAGTATTTCGGCAAATCAGCCCCAGCATTTT.

The chain uses TRBV11-3 and TRBJ1-3, with unresolved D. Trimming took 3 bases from V and 0 from J, leaving 9 bases between them. The CDR3 has 15 amino acids. Germline V gives CDR1 SGHNT, CDR2 YENEEA. CDR3 DNA: TGTGCCAGCAGCTTTGGTGTTAACTCTGGAAACACCATATATTTT. Encoded protein: CASSFGVNSGNTIYF.

The chain joins TRBV5-4 to TRBJ2-5, with TRBD2 matching 12 bases. V shed 3 bases, J shed 4 bases, and the junction held 10 bases outside the gene matches. The CDR3 length is 17 residues. Germline assignment: CDR1 SGHNT and CDR2 YYREEE (reference sequence). The CDR3: CASSSSLAGGRVETQYF. DNA of the CDR3: TGTGCCAGCAGCTCCTCACTAGCGGGGGGCCGGGTAGAGACCCAGTACTTC.

The sample holds one count of this clone. The V gene is TRBV6-5, the J gene TRBJ1-3; 9 positions agree with TRBD1. The junction had 7 bases not matched to a gene; V was cut back by 6 bases and J by 4 bases. The CDR3 length is 15 residues. CDR1 is MNHEY, CDR2 SVGAGI, per germline. CDR3 sequence reads: CASRQGQGKGNTIYF. CDR3 nucleotides: TGTGCCAGCAGACAGGGACAGGGAAAAGGAAACACCATATATTTT.

Concerning this clone itself: The junction differs from germline at one of its ends, possibly a read error. The chain has TRBV7-7 and TRBJ2-1, with 10 nucleotides matching TRBD2. This CDR3 region has 16 residues. Germline-derived CDR1 and CDR2 are SSHAT and FNYEAQ (reference sequence). The CDR3 here is CASSSLSGGSYNEQFF. In DNA form, the CDR3 reads TGTGCTAGCAGCTCCCTTAGCGGGGGGTCTTACAATGAGCAGTTCTTC.

This rearrangement joins TRBV21-1 to TRBJ2-7; the table's D call, TRBD1, has no DNA check behind it. TRBV21-1 is listed as a pseudogene. The CDR3 sequence is 17 residues long. The CDR3 loop is CASSKGRGGSLTYEQYF. CDR3 in DNA: TGTGCCAGCAGCAAAGGACGAGGGGGCAGCTTAACCTACGAGCAGTACTTC.

The chain is built from TRBV9 and TRBJ2-3, with 16 bases identical to TRBD2. The V gene end was trimmed by 4 bases and the J gene end by 4 bases; junction bases not matched to a gene: 6. The germline V gene has CDR1 SGDLS and CDR2 YYNGEE. This CDR3 is 17 amino acids long. CDR3 amino acids: CASSPGTSGGVADTQYF. The CDR3 DNA sequence: TGTGCCAGCAGCCCTGGGACTAGCGGGGGGGTCGCAGATACGCAGTATTTT.

J is TRBJ2-1 and V is TRBV5-8; D is undetermined. Trimming took off 2 bases at V and 8 bases at J, with 8 bases between the two ends. The germline V gene has CDR1 SGHTS and CDR2 YDEGEE. CDR3 length equals 12 residues. The CDR3: CASSLLLYEQFF. CDR3 sequence (DNA): TGTGCCAGCAGCTTACTACTATATGAGCAGTTCTTC.

V gene TRBV6-4 combines with J gene TRBJ2-2, with a possible D match to TRBD2 (5 bases). V dropped 3 bases and J dropped 5 bases, with 10 bases sitting between them. CDR1 is MRHNA, CDR2 SNTAGT, per germline. The CDR3 runs to 14 residues. The CDR3 region has the DNA TGTGCCAGCAGTGAGATTGAGGGTACCGGGGAGCTGTTTTTT. Encoded protein: CASSEIEGTGELFF.

The J gene is TRBJ1-6, the V gene TRBV5-1, with D unclear. This CDR3 comprises 11 residues. V lost 1 base to trimming and J lost 7 bases, with 0 bases between them. Per germline, CDR1 SGHRS and CDR2 YFSETQ. The CDR3 sequence: CASSLNSPLHF. The CDR3 DNA sequence: TGCGCCAGCAGCTTGAATTCACCCCTCCACTTT.

The V gene is TRBV19, the J gene TRBJ2-2, with D perhaps being TRBD1 or TRBD2 (5 bases each). Per germline, CDR1 LNHDA and CDR2 SQIVND (reference sequence). Trimming shortened V by 5 bases and J by 5 bases, and 9 bases separated the two germline ends. CDR3 size: 13 residues. The CDR3 coding sequence is TGTGCCAGTAGTCTCAGGGAGACCGGGGAGCTGTTTTTT. Translation gives CASSLRETGELFF. The full variable domain, rest sourced from reference TRBV19 and TRBJ2-2, is DGGITQSPKYLFRKEGQNVTLSCEQNLNHDAMYWYRQDPGQGLRLIYYSQIVNDFQKGDIAEGYSVSREKKESFPLTVTSAQKNPTAFYLCASSLRETGELFFGEGSRLTVL.